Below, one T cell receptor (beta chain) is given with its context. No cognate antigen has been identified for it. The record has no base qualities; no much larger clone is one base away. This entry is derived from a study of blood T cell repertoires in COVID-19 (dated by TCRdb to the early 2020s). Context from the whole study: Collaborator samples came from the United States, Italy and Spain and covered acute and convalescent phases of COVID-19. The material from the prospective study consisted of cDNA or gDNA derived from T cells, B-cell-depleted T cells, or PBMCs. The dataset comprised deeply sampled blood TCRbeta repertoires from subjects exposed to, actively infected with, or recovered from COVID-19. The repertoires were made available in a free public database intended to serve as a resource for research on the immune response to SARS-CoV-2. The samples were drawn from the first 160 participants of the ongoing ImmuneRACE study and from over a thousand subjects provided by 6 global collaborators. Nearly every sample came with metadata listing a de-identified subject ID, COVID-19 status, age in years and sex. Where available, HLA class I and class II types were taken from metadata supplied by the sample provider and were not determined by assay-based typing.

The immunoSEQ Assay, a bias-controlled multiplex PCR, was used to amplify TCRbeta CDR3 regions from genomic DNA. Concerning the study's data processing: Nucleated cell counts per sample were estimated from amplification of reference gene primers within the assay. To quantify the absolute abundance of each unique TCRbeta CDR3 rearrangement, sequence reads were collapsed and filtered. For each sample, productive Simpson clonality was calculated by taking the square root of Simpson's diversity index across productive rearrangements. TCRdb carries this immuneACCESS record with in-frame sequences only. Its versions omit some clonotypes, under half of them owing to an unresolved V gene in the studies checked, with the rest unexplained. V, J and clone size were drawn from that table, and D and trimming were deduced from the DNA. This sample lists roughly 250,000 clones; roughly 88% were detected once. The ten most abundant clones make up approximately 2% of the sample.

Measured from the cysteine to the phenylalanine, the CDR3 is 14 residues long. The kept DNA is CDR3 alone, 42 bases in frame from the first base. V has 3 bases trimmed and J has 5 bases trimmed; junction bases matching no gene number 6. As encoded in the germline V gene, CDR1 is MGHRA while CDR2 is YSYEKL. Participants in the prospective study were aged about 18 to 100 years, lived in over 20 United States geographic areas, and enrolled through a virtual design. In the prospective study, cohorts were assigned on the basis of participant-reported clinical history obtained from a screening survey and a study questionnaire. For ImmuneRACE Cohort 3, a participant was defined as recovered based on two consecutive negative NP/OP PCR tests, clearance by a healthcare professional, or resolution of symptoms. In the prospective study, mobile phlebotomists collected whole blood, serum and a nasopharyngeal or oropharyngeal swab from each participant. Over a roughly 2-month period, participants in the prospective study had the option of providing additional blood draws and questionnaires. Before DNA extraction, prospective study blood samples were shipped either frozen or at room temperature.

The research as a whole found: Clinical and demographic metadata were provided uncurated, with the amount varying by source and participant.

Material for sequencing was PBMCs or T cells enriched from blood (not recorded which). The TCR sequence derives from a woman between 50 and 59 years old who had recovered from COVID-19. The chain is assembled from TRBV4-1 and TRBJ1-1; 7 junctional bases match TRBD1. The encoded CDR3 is CASSQTTGRTEAFF. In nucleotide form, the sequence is TGCGCCAGCAGCCAGACGACAGGGCGGACTGAAGCTTTCTTT.